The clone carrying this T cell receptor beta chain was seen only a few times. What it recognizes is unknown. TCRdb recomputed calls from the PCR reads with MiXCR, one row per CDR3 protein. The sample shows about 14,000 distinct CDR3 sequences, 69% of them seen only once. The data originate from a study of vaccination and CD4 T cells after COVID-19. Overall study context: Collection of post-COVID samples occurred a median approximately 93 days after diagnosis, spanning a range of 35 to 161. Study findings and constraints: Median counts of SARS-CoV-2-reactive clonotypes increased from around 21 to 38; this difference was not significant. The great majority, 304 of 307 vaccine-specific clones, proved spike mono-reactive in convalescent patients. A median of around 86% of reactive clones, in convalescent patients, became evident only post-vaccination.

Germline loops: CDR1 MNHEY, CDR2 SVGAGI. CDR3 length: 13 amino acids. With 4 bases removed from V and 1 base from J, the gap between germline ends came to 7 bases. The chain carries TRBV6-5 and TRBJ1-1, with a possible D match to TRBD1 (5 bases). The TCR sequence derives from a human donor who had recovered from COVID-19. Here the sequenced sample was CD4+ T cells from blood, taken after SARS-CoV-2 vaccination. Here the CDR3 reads CASSSDRNTEAFF. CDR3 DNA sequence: TGTGCCAGCAGTTCCGACAGGAACACTGAAGCTTTCTTT.